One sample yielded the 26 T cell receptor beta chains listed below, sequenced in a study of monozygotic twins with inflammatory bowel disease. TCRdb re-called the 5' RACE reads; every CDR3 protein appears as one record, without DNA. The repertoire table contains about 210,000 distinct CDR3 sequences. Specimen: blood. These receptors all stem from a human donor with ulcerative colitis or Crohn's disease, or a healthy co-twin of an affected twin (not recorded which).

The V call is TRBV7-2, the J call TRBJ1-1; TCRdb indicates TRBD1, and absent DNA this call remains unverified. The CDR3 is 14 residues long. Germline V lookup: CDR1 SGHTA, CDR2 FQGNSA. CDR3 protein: CASRPGTVNTEAFF.

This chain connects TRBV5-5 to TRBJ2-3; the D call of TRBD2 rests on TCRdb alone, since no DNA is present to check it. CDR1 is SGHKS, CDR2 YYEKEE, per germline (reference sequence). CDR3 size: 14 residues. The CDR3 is CASSFSGSTDTQYF.

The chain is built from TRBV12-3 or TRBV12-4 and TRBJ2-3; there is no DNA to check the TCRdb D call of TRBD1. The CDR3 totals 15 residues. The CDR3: CASSLVVVSPDTQYF.

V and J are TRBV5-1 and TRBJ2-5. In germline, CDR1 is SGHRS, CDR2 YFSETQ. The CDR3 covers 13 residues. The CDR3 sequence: CASSFLPGETQYF.

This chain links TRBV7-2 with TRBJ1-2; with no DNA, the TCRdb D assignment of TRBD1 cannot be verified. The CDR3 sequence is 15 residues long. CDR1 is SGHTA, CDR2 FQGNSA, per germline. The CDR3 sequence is CASSLVGGDNYGYTF.

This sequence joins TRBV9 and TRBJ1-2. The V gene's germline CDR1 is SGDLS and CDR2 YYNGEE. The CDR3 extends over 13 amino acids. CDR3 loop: CASSVGTAGSRSF.

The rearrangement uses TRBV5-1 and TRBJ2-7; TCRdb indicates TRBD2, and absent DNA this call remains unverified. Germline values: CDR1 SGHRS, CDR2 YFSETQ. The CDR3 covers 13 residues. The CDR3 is CASSPLATYEQYF.

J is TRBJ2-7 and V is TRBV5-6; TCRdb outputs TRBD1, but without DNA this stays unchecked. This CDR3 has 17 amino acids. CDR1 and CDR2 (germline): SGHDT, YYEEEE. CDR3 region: CASSRNQLRVYSYEQYF.

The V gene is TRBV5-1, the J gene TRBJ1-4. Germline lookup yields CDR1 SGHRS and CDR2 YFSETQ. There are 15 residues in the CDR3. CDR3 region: CASSSQAGTNEKLFF.

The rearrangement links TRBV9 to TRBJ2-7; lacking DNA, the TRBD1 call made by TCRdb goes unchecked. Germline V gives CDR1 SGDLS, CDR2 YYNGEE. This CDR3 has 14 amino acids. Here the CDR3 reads CASSRDQFAYEQYF.

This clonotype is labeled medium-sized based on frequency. The chain's CDR3 is CASSYSTRQTANYGYTF. The chain carries TRBV5-1 and TRBJ1-2; lacking DNA, the TRBD1 call made by TCRdb goes unchecked. Germline assignment: CDR1 SGHRS and CDR2 YFSETQ. The CDR3 covers 17 residues.

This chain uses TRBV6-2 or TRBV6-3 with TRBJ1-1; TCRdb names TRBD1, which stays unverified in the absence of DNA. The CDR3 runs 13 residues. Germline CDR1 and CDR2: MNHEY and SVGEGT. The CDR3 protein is CASSLNRGAEAFF.

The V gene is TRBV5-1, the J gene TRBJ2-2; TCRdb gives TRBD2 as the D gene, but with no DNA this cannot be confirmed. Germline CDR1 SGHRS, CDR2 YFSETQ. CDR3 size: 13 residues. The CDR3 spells CASTERDSGELFF.

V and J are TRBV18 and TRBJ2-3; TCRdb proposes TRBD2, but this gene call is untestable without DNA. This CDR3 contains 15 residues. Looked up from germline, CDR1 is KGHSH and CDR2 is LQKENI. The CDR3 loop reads CASSPIAGKTDTQYF.

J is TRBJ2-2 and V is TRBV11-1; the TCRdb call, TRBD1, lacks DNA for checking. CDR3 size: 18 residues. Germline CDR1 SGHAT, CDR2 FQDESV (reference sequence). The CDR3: CASSPTIRQAANTGELFF. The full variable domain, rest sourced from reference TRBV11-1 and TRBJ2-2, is EAEVAQSPRYKITEKSQAVAFWCDPISGHATLYWYRQILGQGPELLVQFQDESVVDDSQLPKDRFSAERLKGVDSTLKIQPAELGDSAMYLCASSPTIRQAANTGELFFGEGSRLTVL.

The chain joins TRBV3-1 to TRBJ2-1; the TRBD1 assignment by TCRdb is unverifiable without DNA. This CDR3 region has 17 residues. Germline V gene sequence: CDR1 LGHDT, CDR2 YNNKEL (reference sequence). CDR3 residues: CASSPHRRGSDYNEQFF.

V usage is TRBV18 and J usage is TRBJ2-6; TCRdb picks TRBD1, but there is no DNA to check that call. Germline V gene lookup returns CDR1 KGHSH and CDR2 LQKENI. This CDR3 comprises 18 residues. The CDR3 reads CASSPYPGQISGANVLTF.

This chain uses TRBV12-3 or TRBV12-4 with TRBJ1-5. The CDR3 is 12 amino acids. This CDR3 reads CASSLVIESQHF.

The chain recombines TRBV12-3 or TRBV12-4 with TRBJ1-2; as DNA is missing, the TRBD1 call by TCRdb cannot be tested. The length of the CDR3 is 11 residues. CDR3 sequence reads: CASTGTYGYTF.

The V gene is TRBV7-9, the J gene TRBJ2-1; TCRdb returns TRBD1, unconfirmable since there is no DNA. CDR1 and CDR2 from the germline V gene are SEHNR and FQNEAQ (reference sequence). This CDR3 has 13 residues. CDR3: CASTTSRANEQFF. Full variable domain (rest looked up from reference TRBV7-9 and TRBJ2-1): DTGVSQNPRHKITKRGQNVTFRCDPISEHNRLYWYRQTLGQGPEFLTYFQNEAQLEKSRLLSDRFSAERPKGSFSTLEIQRTEQGDSAMYLCASTTSRANEQFFGPGTRLTVL.

The CDR3 reads CASSPQGAAEAFF. The chain combines TRBV18 with TRBJ1-1; the TRBD1 assignment by TCRdb is unverifiable without DNA. The CDR3 is 13 amino acids. Germline CDR1 reads KGHSH; CDR2 reads LQKENI.

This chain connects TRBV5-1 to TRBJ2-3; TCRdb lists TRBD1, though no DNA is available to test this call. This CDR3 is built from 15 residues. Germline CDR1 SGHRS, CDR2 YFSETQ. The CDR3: CASSFQGGFTDTQYF.

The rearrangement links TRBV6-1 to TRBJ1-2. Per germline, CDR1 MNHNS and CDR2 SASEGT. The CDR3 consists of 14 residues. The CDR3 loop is CASRLRDSIYGYTF.

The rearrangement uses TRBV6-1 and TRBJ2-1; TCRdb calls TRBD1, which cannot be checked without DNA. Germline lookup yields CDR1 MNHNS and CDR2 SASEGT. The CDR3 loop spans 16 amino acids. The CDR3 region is CASSPGQGAKYNEQFF.

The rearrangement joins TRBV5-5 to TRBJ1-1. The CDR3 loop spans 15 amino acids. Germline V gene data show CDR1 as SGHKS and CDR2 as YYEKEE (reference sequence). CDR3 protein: CASSLEARAGPEAFF.

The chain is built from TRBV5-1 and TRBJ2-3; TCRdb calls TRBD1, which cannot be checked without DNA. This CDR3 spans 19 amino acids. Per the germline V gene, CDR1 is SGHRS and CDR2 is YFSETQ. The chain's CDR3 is CASSQRSRTVNPSTDTQYF. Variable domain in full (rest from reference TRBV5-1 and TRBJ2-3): KAGVTQTPRYLIKTRGQQVTLSCSPISGHRSVSWYQQTPGQGLQFLFEYFSETQRNKGNFPGRFSGRQFSNSRSEMNVSTLELGDSALYLCASSQRSRTVNPSTDTQYFGPGTRLTVL.